This record concerns one T cell receptor (beta chain) sequence. Its antigen is not identified. The entry originates in a study of T-cell reconstitution after alpha-beta-depleted transplantation in children. Unique molecular identifiers were built into the TCRbeta library. TCRdb independently ran MiXCR on the PCR reads; one entry per CDR3 protein. The sample lists around 440,000 distinct CDR3 sequences; around 16% were seen once. Study-level findings and limits: Several hundred expanded graft clones reportedly gave rise to the alpha-beta T cells present about two months after transplant.

Here the sequenced sample was PBMCs, mostly from graft donor cells, taken 360 days after TCRalphabeta/CD19-depleted stem cell transplant. The source of this sequence is a boy in the first two years of life who had a stem cell transplant for Wiskott-Aldrich syndrome, so the T cells may come from the graft donor.

The CDR3 DNA sequence: TGCGCCAGCAGCCAAGAGCCAGCTAGCACAGATACGCAGTATTTT. Amino acids: CASSQEPASTDTQYF. This sequence joins TRBV4-3 and TRBJ2-3; D is ambiguous. V shed 0 bases and J shed 0 bases, with 7 bases lying between them. Germline values: CDR1 LGHNA, CDR2 YSLEER. CDR3 length: 15 amino acids.